This TCR beta chain derives from a study of blood T cell repertoires in COVID-19. V shed 1 base and J shed 4 bases, with 7 bases lying between them. Germline lookup yields CDR1 LGHNA and CDR2 YSLEER. The CDR3 has 13 amino acids. Here immunoSEQ multiplex PCR was the method, and the copy in TCRdb shows in-frame clones only, minus some. Counted here are 350,000 to 500,000 clones, roughly 84% occurring once; the ten biggest clones make up 1.2% to 1.5%. This chain uses TRBV4-3 with TRBJ1-2; D unclear. Sequencing used PBMCs or T cells enriched from blood (not recorded which). The TCR comes from a woman aged 18-29 years who had been exposed to COVID-19. CDR3: CASSQGTTYGYTF. DNA of the CDR3: TGCGCCAGCAGCCAAGGGACTACCTATGGCTACACCTTC.